Below are 12 T cell receptor beta chains sequenced from a single sample in a study of cytomegalovirus exposure and HLA in healthy donors (dated by TCRdb to 2016 to 2017). The method behind the library was the immunoSEQ multiplex PCR assay. TCRdb mirrors the immuneACCESS table, restricted to in-frame sequences. Some clones are absent from its copies; in checked studies, under half trace to an unresolved V gene, and the reason for the others is unknown. The sample includes some 70,000 clones, with around 95% observed a single time. The ten biggest clones cover 2% to 2.5% of the sample. Source material: PBMCs. Every receptor here comes from a young man in good health and CMV-seronegative.

This rearrangement joins TRBV14 to TRBJ1-1; D is possibly TRBD1 (5 bases). Germline V gene lookup returns CDR1 SGHDN and CDR2 FVKESK. Trimming shortened V by 1 base and J by 2 bases, and 11 bases separated the two germline ends. This CDR3 region has 15 residues. This CDR3 is CASSQVRGTNTEAFF. CDR3 nucleotides: TGTGCCAGCAGCCAAGTAAGGGGTACTAACACTGAAGCTTTCTTT.

The chain's CDR3 is CASRDRASYNEQFF. The CDR3 region has the DNA TGCGCCAGCAGAGACAGGGCCTCCTACAATGAGCAGTTCTTC. The chain links TRBV4-1 to TRBJ2-1; 7 nucleotides align to TRBD1. The trim removed 6 bases at V and 0 bases at J, leaving 2 bases unmatched. Germline values: CDR1 MGHRA, CDR2 YSYEKL. This CDR3 spans 14 amino acids.

The chain carries TRBV23-1 and TRBJ1-1, with 7 bases fitting TRBD1. TRBV23-1 falls under the ORF class, with uncertain function. Unmatched junction bases numbered 4, after V lost 3 bases and J lost 3 bases. The CDR3 is made up of 14 amino acids. CDR3 coding DNA: TGCGCCAGCAGTCAGAGGGGGCAGGACACTGAAGCTTTCTTT. Residues: CASSQRGQDTEAFF.

The chain is built from TRBV27 and TRBJ2-6; D gene uncertain. CDR1 is MNHEY, CDR2 SMNVEV, per germline (reference sequence). The CDR3 runs to 14 residues. With 5 bases removed from V and 0 bases from J, the gap between germline ends came to 5 bases. CDR3 DNA: TGTGCCAGCAGTATGGCCTCTGGGGCCAACGTCCTGACTTTC. Protein: CASSMASGANVLTF.

This clone was seen a few times. The genes are TRBV6-5 and TRBJ2-7; maybe TRBD1 (5 bases). Trimming removed 2 bases at V and 3 bases at J, with 14 bases between. CDR1 is MNHEY, CDR2 SVGAGI, per germline. CDR3 length: 15 amino acids. CDR3 loop: CASSYEDRSVYEQYF. Here the CDR3 DNA reads TGTGCCAGCAGTTACGAAGACAGATCGGTCTACGAGCAGTACTTC.

This rearrangement joins TRBV2 to TRBJ1-6, with D possibly TRBD1 on 5 matching bases. The V gene lost 3 bases and the J gene lost 5 bases, with 14 bases spanning the gap. Germline loops: CDR1 SNHLY, CDR2 FYNNEI. The CDR3 length is 16 residues. The CDR3: CASSDQMAGHNSPLHF. CDR3 in DNA: TGTGCCAGCAGTGATCAAATGGCAGGGCATAATTCACCCCTCCACTTT.

The chain combines TRBV6-6 with TRBJ2-6; no firm D call. V lost 6 bases to trimming and J lost 0 bases, with 6 bases between them. The CDR3 length is 14 residues. Germline CDR1 reads MNHNY; CDR2 reads SVGAGI (reference sequence). The CDR3 coding sequence is TGTGCCAGCAGCAGTTTCTCTGGGGCCAACGTCCTGACTTTC. As protein: CASSSFSGANVLTF.

The chain couples TRBV13 to TRBJ2-2, with TRBD2 identical over 10 bases. Germline V gene data show CDR1 as PRHDT and CDR2 as FYEKMQ (reference sequence). The CDR3 loop spans 17 amino acids. The junction had 9 bases not matched to a gene; V was cut back by 1 base and J by 7 bases. The CDR3 DNA reads as TGTGCCAGCAGCTTAGCCCTAGCGGGAGTCGAAGACGGGGAGCTGTTTTTT. This encodes CASSLALAGVEDGELFF.

A word on this clone: A junction boundary mismatches the germline segment, possibly from a read error. This specimen includes other DNA sequences encoding the same CDR3. The genes are TRBV11-2 and TRBJ2-7; TRBD2 agrees at 12 bases. CDR3 length: 16 residues. Germline V gives CDR1 SGHAT, CDR2 FQNNGV. In nucleotides, the CDR3 is TGCGCCAGCAGCTTATTAGGACTAGCGGGATCTTACGAGCAGTACTTC. Its protein product is CASSLLGLAGSYEQYF.

The V call is TRBV2, the J call TRBJ2-6; 8 bases match TRBD1. Per germline, CDR1 SNHLY and CDR2 FYNNEI. The CDR3 extends over 17 amino acids. Trimming cost V 10 bases and J 0 bases; bases outside gene matches: 11. In DNA, the CDR3 is TGTGCCAACTCCCCAGGGGGCTCACACTCTGGGGCCAACGTCCTGACTTTC. Its protein is CANSPGGSHSGANVLTF.

The V and J genes are TRBV6-1 and TRBJ1-2; D is possibly TRBD1 (5 bases). The CDR3 totals 17 residues. Germline lookup yields CDR1 MNHNS and CDR2 SASEGT. Deletions cut 0 bases from V and 3 bases from J, with 17 bases between. The CDR3 DNA reads as TGTGCCAGCAGTGAAGCGCTTCTCAGACGGGGGGACTATGGCTACACCTTC. Amino acids: CASSEALLRRGDYGYTF.

This chain connects TRBV6-6 to TRBJ1-2; TRBD1 agrees at 7 bases. Germline CDR1 and CDR2: MNHNY and SVGAGI (reference sequence). J lost 2 bases, V lost 10 bases, and 10 bases had no gene match. The CDR3 is made up of 14 amino acids. CDR3 residues: CATKGTGANYGYTF. The CDR3 bases are TGTGCCACCAAGGGTACAGGGGCCAACTATGGCTACACCTTC.